The clone carrying this T cell receptor beta chain was counted a few times. As yet, its antigen is unknown. This entry belongs to a study of cytomegalovirus exposure and HLA in healthy donors. Study-wide findings and caveats: It was reported that the classifier diagnosed cytomegalovirus status with high specificity and sensitivity in both the original and validation cohorts. Being productive about 87% or about 30% of the time was typical of most TCR beta V segments in an earlier analysis.

PCR amplification relied on 60 Vbeta primers (plus 13 Jbeta primers). Generated by immunoSEQ multiplex PCR, the TCRdb table keeps only in-frame clones and is missing some. In the table there are roughly 89,000 clones, around 76% of which are singletons. CDR1 and CDR2 from the germline V gene are SGHAT and FQNNGV. Trimming cost V 2 bases and J 3 bases; bases outside gene matches: 9. The CDR3 runs 16 residues. This TCR derives from a man in his thirties or forties in good health and CMV-seropositive. Sequencing was done on a sample of PBMCs. The chain carries TRBV11-2 and TRBJ1-2; 7 bases are shared with TRBD1. This CDR3 is CASSLYLGQEDYGYTF. CDR3 coding DNA: TGTGCCAGCAGCTTATACCTTGGACAGGAAGACTATGGCTACACCTTC.